Here is one T cell receptor (beta chain) with its context. The data originate from a study of blood T cell repertoires in COVID-19. The germline V and J ends were trimmed by 0 bases and 9 bases, with 18 bases remaining between them. Germline V CDR1 and CDR2: SGDLS, YYNGEE. The CDR3 totals 16 residues. The table came from immunoSEQ multiplex PCR; TCRdb's copy has only in-frame clones and leaves some out. The sample shows roughly 67,000 clones, over 75% of them seen only once. This sequence was found in a woman aged 55-69 years with acute or convalescent COVID-19. V usage is TRBV9 and J usage is TRBJ2-2; weak D call: TRBD2 (7 bases). Material: peripheral blood. DNA of the CDR3: TGTGCCAGCAGCGTAGCTACCGGGCCGGGGGGCCGGGAGCTGTTTTTT. This gives the protein CASSVATGPGGRELFF. The full variable domain, with the rest looked up from reference TRBV9 and TRBJ2-2, is DSGVTQTPKHLITATGQRVTLRCSPRSGDLSVYWYQQSLDQGLQFLIQYYNGEERAKGNILERFSAQQFPDLHSELNLSSLELGDSALYFCASSVATGPGGRELFFGEGSRLTVL.